The 11 T cell receptor beta chains below come from one sample, sequenced in a study of blood T cells in healthy people across ages. Primed by a sample-barcoded 5' primer and a J-beta primer mix, a second PCR proceeded for about 7 to 11 cycles. TCRdb ran MiXCR on the 5' RACE reads and lists one entry per CDR3 protein. The sample contains just over 1 million distinct CDR3 sequences, over 35% of which appear only once. Sequenced: blood. The receptors here all came from an older woman in good health.

V is TRBV3-1 and J is TRBJ2-5; TRBD1 aligns across 10 bases. CDR3 size: 23 residues. The junction had 24 bases not matched to a gene; V was cut back by 0 bases and J by 2 bases. CDR1 LGHDT and CDR2 YNNKEL come from the germline V gene (reference sequence). In DNA, the CDR3 is TGTGCCAGCAGCCAAGAATCTCGACAGGGGGCTCGACTAGGACCCAGATCACAAGAGACCCAGTACTTC. Its protein is CASSQESRQGARLGPRSQETQYF.

The table lists this clonotype with many counts. The chain combines TRBV2 with TRBJ2-4, with 8 bases that match TRBD1. Looked up from germline, CDR1 is SNHLY and CDR2 is FYNNEI. This CDR3 region has 15 residues. J gave up 8 bases and V 4 bases, and 10 bases lay outside the gene matches. CDR3 residues: CASSVGTGAGHIQYF. The CDR3 nucleotides read TGTGCCAGCAGTGTCGGGACAGGTGCTGGTCACATTCAGTACTTC.

This clonotype came up a few times. J is TRBJ2-3 and V is TRBV27; no reliable D call. V lost 8 bases, J lost 0 bases, and 12 bases lay in between. The length of the CDR3 is 14 residues. Germline CDR1 MNHEY, CDR2 SMNVEV (reference sequence). The CDR3 spells CASPGPTSTDTQYF. CDR3 DNA sequence: TGTGCCAGCCCCGGTCCTACTAGCACAGATACGCAGTATTTT.

This clonotype was counted only a few times. The CDR3 DNA is TGTGCCAGCAGCTTACCGGGACCCTATGAGCAGTTCTTC. This codes for CASSLPGPYEQFF. The chain joins TRBV7-6 to TRBJ2-1; TRBD1 or TRBD2 may be the D gene (5 bases each). The CDR3 consists of 13 residues. Trimming took 2 bases from V and 8 from J, leaving 10 bases between them. Germline values: CDR1 SGHVS, CDR2 FNYEAQ. Full variable domain (remainder filled in from reference TRBV7-6 and TRBJ2-1): GAGVSQSPRYKVTKRGQDVALRCDPISGHVSLYWYRQALGQGPEFLTYFNYEAQQDKSGLPNDRFSAERPEGSISTLTIQRTEQRDSAMYRCASSLPGPYEQFFGPGTRLTVL.

Turning to this clonotype: At one of its ends the junction is not consistent with the germline gene, which may arise from a read error. CDR3 residues: CASSLNYERYF. CDR3 bases: TGTGCCAGCAGTTTGAACTACGAGCGGTACTTC. This chain joins TRBV28 and TRBJ2-7, with D unresolved. Germline CDR1 is MDHEN and CDR2 is SYDVKM. The CDR3 runs to 11 residues.

Here the CDR3 DNA reads TGCGCCAGCAGCCAAGTTACGTCTCTAGCGGGAACATACGAGCAGTACTTC. It encodes CASSQVTSLAGTYEQYF. The rearrangement joins TRBV4-1 to TRBJ2-7; 9 bases are a match to TRBD2. This CDR3 spans 17 amino acids. The ends lost 1 base at V and 4 bases at J; junction bases unmatched: 11. Per germline, CDR1 MGHRA and CDR2 YSYEKL.

In this sample, this clonotype turned up a few times. The CDR3 sequence: CSVALAGATDTQYF. The CDR3 bases are TGCAGCGTAGCACTAGCGGGGGCCACAGATACGCAGTATTTT. This sequence joins TRBV29-1 and TRBJ2-3, with TRBD2 matching over 11 bases. Trimming at V came to 6 bases and at J to 2 bases, leaving 4 bases not matched to a gene. The CDR3 has 14 amino acids. Per germline, CDR1 SQVTM and CDR2 ANQGSEA.

This clonotype was recorded at least ten times. The J gene is TRBJ2-3, the V gene TRBV25-1; D is tentatively TRBD1 or TRBD2 (5 bases each). The CDR3 spans 13 residues. V was clipped by 4 bases and J by 8 bases, with 13 bases between them. Germline CDR1 and CDR2: MGHDK and SYGVNS. The chain's CDR3 is CASSGVGVGTQYF. The CDR3 nucleotides are TGTGCCAGCAGTGGCGTGGGGGTTGGTACGCAGTATTTT.

In regard to this clonotype: This CDR3 fails to terminate in the conserved phenylalanine or tryptophan, so it likely reflects a read error. The chain carries TRBV29-1 and TRBJ2-5, with D perhaps TRBD2 (5 bases). The CDR3 runs to 13 residues. Trimming took 0 bases from V and 3 from J, leaving 8 bases between them. CDR1 and CDR2 from the germline V gene are SQVTM and ANQGSEA. The DNA of the CDR3 is TGCAGCGTTGAAGATCCACTAGAAGAGACCCAGTACTTA. This encodes CSVEDPLEETQYL.

The V and J genes are TRBV28 and TRBJ2-7, with 7 positions matching TRBD1. The CDR3 length is 14 residues. Germline V lookup: CDR1 MDHEN, CDR2 SYDVKM. The ends lost 3 bases at V and 4 bases at J; junction bases unmatched: 6. CDR3 DNA: TGTGCCAGCAGTTTGAGCTACAGGGGATACGAGCAGTACTTC. Translating it yields CASSLSYRGYEQYF.

The chain uses TRBV19 and TRBJ2-6; D is perhaps TRBD1 (5 bases). The V end was cut by 4 bases, the J end by 2 bases, with 12 bases between. The CDR3 length is 16 residues. Germline V gene lookup returns CDR1 LNHDA and CDR2 SQIVND (reference sequence). CDR3 sequence (DNA): TGTGCCAGTAGTACCCAGGGTGGCGCTGGGGCCAACGTCCTGACTTTC. This sequence encodes CASSTQGGAGANVLTF. The entire variable domain, with the rest obtained from reference TRBV19 and TRBJ2-6, is as follows: DGGITQSPKYLFRKEGQNVTLSCEQNLNHDAMYWYRQDPGQGLRLIYYSQIVNDFQKGDIAEGYSVSREKKESFPLTVTSAQKNPTAFYLCASSTQGGAGANVLTFGAGSRLTVL.